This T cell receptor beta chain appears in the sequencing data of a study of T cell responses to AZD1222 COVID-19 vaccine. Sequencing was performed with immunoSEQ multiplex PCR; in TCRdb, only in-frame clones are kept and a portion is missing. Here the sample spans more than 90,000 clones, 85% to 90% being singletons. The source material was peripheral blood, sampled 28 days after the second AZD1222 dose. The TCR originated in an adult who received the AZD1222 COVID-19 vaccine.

In DNA, the CDR3 is TGTGCCAGCAGTGACGGACAGTCCTGCAATCAGCCCCAGCATTTT. The encoded protein is CASSDGQSCNQPQHF. This chain joins TRBV6-4 and TRBJ1-5; weak D call: TRBD1 (6 bases). Germline V gene data show CDR1 as MRHNA and CDR2 as SNTAGT. Trimming shortened V by 2 bases and J by 2 bases, and 10 bases separated the two germline ends. CDR3 size: 15 residues.